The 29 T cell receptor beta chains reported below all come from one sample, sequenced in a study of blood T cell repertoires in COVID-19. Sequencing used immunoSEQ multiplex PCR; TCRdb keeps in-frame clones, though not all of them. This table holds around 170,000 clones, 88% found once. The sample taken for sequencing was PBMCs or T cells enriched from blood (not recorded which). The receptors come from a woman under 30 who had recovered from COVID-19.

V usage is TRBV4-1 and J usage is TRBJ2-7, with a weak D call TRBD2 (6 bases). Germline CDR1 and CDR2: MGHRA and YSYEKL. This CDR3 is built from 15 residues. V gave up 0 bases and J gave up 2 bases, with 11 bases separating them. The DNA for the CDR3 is TGCGCCAGCAGCCAAGACGGGGAGGCCCCCTACGAGCAGTACTTC. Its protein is CASSQDGEAPYEQYF.

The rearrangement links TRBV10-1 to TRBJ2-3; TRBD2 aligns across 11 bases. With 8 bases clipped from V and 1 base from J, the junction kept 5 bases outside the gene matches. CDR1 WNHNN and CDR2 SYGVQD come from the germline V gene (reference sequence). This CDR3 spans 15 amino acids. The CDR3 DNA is TGCGCCAGCGCGAAACTAGCGGGGGGCACAGATACGCAGTATTTT. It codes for CASAKLAGGTDTQYF.

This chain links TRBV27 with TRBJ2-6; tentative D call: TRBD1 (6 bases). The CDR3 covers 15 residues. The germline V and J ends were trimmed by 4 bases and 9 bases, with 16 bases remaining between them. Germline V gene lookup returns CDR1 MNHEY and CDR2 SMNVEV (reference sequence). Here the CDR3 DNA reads TGTGCCAGCAGTTCCATCGGACAGTTAGGCAACGTCCTGACTTTC. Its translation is CASSSIGQLGNVLTF.

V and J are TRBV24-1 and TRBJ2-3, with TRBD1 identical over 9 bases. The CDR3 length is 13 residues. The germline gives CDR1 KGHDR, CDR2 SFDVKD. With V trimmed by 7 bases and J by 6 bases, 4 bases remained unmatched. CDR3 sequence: CATSWTGADTQYF. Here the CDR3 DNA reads TGTGCCACCAGCTGGACAGGGGCGGATACGCAGTATTTT.

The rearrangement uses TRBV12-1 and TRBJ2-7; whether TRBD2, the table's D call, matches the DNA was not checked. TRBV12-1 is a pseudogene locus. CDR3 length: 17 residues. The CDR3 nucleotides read TGTGCCAGCAGCAAACCCCGTGCTAGCTGGTTCTCCTACGAGCAGTACTTC. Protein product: CASSKPRASWFSYEQYF.

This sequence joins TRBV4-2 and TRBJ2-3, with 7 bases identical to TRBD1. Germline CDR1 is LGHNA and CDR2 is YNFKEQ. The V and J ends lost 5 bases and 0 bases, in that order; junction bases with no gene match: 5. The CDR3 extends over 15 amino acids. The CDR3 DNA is TGTGCCAGCAGCACCGGGACAGCTAGCACAGATACGCAGTATTTT. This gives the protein CASSTGTASTDTQYF.

CDR3 sequence: CASSVMSEGEAFF. The DNA for the CDR3 is TGTGCCAGCAGCGTAATGTCAGAGGGTGAAGCTTTCTTT. The chain employs TRBV9 and TRBJ1-1; D unclear. V shed 1 base and J shed 7 bases, with 11 bases lying between them. Germline CDR1 reads SGDLS; CDR2 reads YYNGEE. This CDR3 has 13 residues.

The CDR3 is CASRGERGNYNEQFF. The CDR3 nucleotides are TGTGCCAGCCGGGGTGAGCGGGGGAACTACAATGAGCAGTTCTTC. The chain has TRBV2 and TRBJ2-1, with 8 bases identical to TRBD2. The CDR3 consists of 15 residues. The V gene's germline CDR1 is SNHLY and CDR2 FYNNEI. Trimming took 8 bases from V and 3 from J; bases not matched to a gene: 9.

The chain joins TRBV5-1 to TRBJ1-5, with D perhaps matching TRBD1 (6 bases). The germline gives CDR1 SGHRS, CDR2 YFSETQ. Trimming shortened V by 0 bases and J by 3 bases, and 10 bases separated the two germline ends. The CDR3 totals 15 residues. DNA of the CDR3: TGCGCCAGCAGCTTGGTAGCAGGGGCCAATCAGCCCCAGCATTTT. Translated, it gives CASSLVAGANQPQHF.

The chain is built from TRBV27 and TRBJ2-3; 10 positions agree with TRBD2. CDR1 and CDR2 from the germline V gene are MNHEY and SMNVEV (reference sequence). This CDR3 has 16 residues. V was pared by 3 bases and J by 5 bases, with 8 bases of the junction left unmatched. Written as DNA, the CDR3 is TGTGCCAGCAGTTTTTACCTAGCGGGAGTTGGAGATACGCAGTATTTT. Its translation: CASSFYLAGVGDTQYF.

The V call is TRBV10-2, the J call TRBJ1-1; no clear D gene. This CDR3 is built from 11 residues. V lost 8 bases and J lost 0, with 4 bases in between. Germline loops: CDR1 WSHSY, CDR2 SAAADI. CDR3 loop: CASQMNTEAFF. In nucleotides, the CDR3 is TGCGCCAGCCAGATGAACACTGAAGCTTTCTTT.

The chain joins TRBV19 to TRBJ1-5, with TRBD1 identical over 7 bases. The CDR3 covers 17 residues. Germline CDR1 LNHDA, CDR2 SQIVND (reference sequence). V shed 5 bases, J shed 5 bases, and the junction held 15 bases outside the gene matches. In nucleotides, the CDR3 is TGTGCCAGTAGTCCGGACAGGACCTCTCGGGGAGATCAGCCCCAGCATTTT. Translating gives CASSPDRTSRGDQPQHF.

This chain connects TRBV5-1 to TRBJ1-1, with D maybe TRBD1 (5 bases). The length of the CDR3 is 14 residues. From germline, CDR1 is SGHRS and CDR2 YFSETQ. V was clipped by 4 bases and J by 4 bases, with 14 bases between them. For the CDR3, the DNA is TGCGCCAGCAGCCTCGGGGGGGACGGCACTGAAGCTTTCTTT. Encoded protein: CASSLGGDGTEAFF. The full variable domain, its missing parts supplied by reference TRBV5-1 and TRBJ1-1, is KAGVTQTPRYLIKTRGQQVTLSCSPISGHRSVSWYQQTPGQGLQFLFEYFSETQRNKGNFPGRFSGRQFSNSRSEMNVSTLELGDSALYLCASSLGGDGTEAFFGQGTRLTVV.

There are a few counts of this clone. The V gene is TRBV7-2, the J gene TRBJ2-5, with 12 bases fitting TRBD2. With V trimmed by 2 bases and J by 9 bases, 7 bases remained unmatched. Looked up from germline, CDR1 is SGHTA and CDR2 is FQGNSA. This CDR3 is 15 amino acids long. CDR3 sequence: CASSLRLAGAGAQYF. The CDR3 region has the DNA TGTGCCAGCAGCTTACGACTAGCGGGGGCCGGGGCCCAGTACTTC.

This CDR3 reads CASSSPTSGEETQYF. CDR3 nucleotides: TGTGCCAGCAGCTCCCCTACTAGCGGAGAAGAGACCCAGTACTTC. This chain links TRBV13 with TRBJ2-5; 8 bases agree with TRBD2. The CDR3 is made up of 15 amino acids. V lost 4 bases, J lost 3 bases, and 7 bases stayed unmatched. Per the germline V gene, CDR1 is PRHDT and CDR2 is FYEKMQ (reference sequence). The full variable domain, in which reference TRBV13 and TRBJ2-5 provide the parts outside the CDR3, is AAGVIQSPRHLIKEKRETATLKCYPIPRHDTVYWYQQGPGQDPQFLISFYEKMQSDKGSIPDRFSAQQFSDYHSELNMSSLELGDSALYFCASSSPTSGEETQYFGPGTRLLVL.

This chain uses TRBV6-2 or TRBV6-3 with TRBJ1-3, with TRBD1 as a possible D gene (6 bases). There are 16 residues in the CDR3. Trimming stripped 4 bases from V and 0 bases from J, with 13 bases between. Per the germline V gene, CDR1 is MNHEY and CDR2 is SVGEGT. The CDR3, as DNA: TGTGCCAGCAGTTTCCTCACGGACAGCTCTGGAAACACCATATATTTT. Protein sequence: CASSFLTDSSGNTIYF.

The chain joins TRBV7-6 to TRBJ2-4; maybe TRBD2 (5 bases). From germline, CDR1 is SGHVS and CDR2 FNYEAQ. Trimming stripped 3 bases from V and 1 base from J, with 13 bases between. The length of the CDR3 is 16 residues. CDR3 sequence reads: CASSLLEGSAKNIQYF. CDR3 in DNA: TGTGCCAGCAGCTTGCTTGAGGGCTCCGCCAAAAACATTCAGTACTTC.

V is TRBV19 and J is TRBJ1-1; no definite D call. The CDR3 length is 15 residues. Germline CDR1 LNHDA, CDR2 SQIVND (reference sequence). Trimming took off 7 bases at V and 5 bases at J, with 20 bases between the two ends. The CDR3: CASKYSLEGGTEAFF. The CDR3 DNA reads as TGTGCCAGTAAGTACAGCCTAGAAGGAGGGACTGAAGCTTTCTTT. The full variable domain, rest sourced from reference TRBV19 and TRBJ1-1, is DGGITQSPKYLFRKEGQNVTLSCEQNLNHDAMYWYRQDPGQGLRLIYYSQIVNDFQKGDIAEGYSVSREKKESFPLTVTSAQKNPTAFYLCASKYSLEGGTEAFFGQGTRLTVV.

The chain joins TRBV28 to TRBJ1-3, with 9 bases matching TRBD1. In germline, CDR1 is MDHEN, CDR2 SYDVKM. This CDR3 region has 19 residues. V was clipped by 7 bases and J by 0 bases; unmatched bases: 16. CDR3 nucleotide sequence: TGTGCCAGCACCCTAAGGACAGGGGTATACCCCCACTCTGGAAACACCATATATTTT. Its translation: CASTLRTGVYPHSGNTIYF.

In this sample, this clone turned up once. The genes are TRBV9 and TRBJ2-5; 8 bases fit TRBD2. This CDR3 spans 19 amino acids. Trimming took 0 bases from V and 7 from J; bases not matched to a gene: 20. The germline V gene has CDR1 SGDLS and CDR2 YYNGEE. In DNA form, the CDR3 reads TGTGCCAGCAGCGTAGAAGGTGGAGGGAGCGGGGGTTCAAGGGGGACCCAGTACTTC. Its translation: CASSVEGGGSGGSRGTQYF.

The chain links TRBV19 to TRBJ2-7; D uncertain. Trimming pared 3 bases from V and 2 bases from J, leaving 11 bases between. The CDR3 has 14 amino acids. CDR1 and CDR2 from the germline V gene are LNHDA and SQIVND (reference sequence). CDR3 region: CASSIGNGAYEQYF. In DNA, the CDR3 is TGTGCCAGTAGTATCGGAAACGGAGCCTACGAGCAGTACTTC.

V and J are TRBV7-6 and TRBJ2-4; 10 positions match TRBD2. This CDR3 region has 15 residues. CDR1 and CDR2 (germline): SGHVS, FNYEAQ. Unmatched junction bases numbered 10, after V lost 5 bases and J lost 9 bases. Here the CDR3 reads CASSQGVLAGAIQYF. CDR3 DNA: TGTGCCAGCAGCCAAGGGGTGCTAGCGGGGGCCATTCAGTACTTC.

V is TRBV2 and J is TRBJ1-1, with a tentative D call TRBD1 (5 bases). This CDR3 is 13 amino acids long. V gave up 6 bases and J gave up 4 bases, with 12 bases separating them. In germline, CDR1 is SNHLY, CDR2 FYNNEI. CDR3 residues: CASSWGAGTEAFF. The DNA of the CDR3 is TGTGCCAGCAGCTGGGGCGCTGGCACTGAAGCTTTCTTT.

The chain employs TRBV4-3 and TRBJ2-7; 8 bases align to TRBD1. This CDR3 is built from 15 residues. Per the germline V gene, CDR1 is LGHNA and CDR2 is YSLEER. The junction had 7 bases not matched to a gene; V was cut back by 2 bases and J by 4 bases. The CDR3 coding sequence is TGCGCCAGCAGCCAAACTGGGACAGGACAATACGAGCAGTACTTC. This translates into CASSQTGTGQYEQYF.

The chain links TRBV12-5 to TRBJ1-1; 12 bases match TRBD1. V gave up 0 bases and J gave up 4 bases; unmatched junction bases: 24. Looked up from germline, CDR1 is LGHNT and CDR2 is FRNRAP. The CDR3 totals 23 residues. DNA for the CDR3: TGTGCTAGTGGTTTGGTAATCTTTGGTCGGGGACAGGGGGCGACGGAACAGAGCACTGAAGCTTTCTTT. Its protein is CASGLVIFGRGQGATEQSTEAFF.

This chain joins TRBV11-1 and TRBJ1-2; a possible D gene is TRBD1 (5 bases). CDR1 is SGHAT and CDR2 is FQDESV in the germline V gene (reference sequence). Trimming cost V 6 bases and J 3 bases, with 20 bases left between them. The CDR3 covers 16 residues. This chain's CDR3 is CASSKSAPGGDYGYTF. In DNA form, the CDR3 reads TGTGCCAGCAGTAAATCAGCCCCGGGGGGTGACTATGGCTACACCTTC.

This chain's CDR3 is CASRLTGAAEQFF. The CDR3, as DNA: TGTGCCAGCAGACTTACAGGGGCGGCGGAGCAGTTCTTC. The chain carries TRBV6-4 and TRBJ2-1; 7 bases align to TRBD1. The V and J ends lost 6 bases and 10 bases, in that order; junction bases with no gene match: 9. The CDR3 totals 13 residues. Germline lookup yields CDR1 MRHNA and CDR2 SNTAGT.

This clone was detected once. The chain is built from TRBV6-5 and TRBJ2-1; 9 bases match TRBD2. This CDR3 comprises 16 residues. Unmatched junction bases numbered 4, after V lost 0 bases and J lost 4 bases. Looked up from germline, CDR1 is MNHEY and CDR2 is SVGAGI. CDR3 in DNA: TGTGCCAGCAGTTACTCGCGGGCGGGAGGGTACAATGAGCAGTTCTTC. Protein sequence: CASSYSRAGGYNEQFF.

The CDR3 coding sequence is TGTGCCAGCAGTGACCTTAGCGGGGCTGGGCAAGAGACCCAGTACTTC. Its translation: CASSDLSGAGQETQYF. The chain carries TRBV6-1 and TRBJ2-5; 8 positions agree with TRBD2. This CDR3 is built from 16 residues. V lost 3 bases, J lost 2 bases, and 8 bases stayed unmatched. Germline CDR1 and CDR2: MNHNS and SASEGT.